What follows are 27 T cell receptor beta chains derived from one specimen sequenced in a study of blood T cells in healthy people across ages. The use of a sample-barcoded 5' primer and a J-beta primer mix characterized a second PCR of about 7 to 12 cycles. TCRdb re-called the 5' RACE reads with MiXCR, one entry per CDR3 protein. The repertoire holds fewer than 750,000 distinct CDR3 sequences, roughly 48% seen once, with just under 25% in the top ten. What was sequenced was blood. The receptors come from a man aged 80 or over in good health.

The sample holds a few counts of this clonotype. The J gene is TRBJ2-7, the V gene TRBV5-1; TRBD1 matches at 9 bases. With 4 bases clipped from V and 5 bases from J, the junction kept 7 bases outside the gene matches. The CDR3 sequence is 14 residues long. Germline CDR1 is SGHRS and CDR2 is YFSETQ. The CDR3 bases are TGCGCCAGCAGCGCGGGACAGGGTTGGCACGAGCAGTACTTC. Protein sequence: CASSAGQGWHEQYF.

The V call is TRBV7-2, the J call TRBJ2-2; D is unresolved. V was pared by 4 bases and J by 4 bases, with 7 bases between. The CDR3 contains 13 residues. CDR1 SGHTA and CDR2 FQGNSA come from the germline V gene. The CDR3 spells CASSSYITGELFF. CDR3 nucleotide sequence: TGTGCCAGCAGCTCGTATATCACCGGGGAGCTGTTTTTT. The full variable domain, completed using reference TRBV7-2 and TRBJ2-2, is GAGVSQSPSNKVTEKGKDVELRCDPISGHTALYWYRQSLGQGLEFLIYFQGNSAPDKSGLPSDRFSAERTGGSVSTLTIQRTQQEDSAVYLCASSSYITGELFFGEGSRLTVL.

This clonotype was observed a single time. The chain uses TRBV7-2 and TRBJ1-2; no clear D. Germline-derived CDR1 and CDR2 are SGHTA and FQGNSA. The CDR3 covers 12 residues. V dropped 4 bases and J dropped 9 bases, with 12 bases sitting between them. CDR3 DNA sequence: TGTGCCAGCAGCTCCTCAATGGGTAGCTACACCTTC. Translation gives CASSSSMGSYTF.

This clonotype was seen more than once but under ten times. The gene calls are TRBV7-9 and TRBJ1-6; TRBD1 might be the D (6 bases). Trimming left V 1 base short and J 8 bases short, with 9 bases between. The CDR3 is made up of 14 amino acids. CDR1 is SEHNR and CDR2 is FQNEAQ in the germline V gene (reference sequence). The CDR3 nucleotides read TGTGCCAGCAGCTTAGAGGACAGCGATTCACCCCTCCACTTT. Translation: CASSLEDSDSPLHF.

This clonotype showed up just a few times. The chain employs TRBV29-1 and TRBJ1-6; D call uncertain. Trimming left V 5 bases short and J 10 bases short, with 12 bases between. Germline values: CDR1 SQVTM, CDR2 ANQGSEA. The CDR3 totals 12 residues. The CDR3 sequence is CSVQFGNSPLHF. The CDR3 nucleotides read TGCAGCGTTCAATTTGGGAACTCACCCCTCCACTTT.

This clonotype was observed once. The V gene is TRBV10-3, the J gene TRBJ2-1; D is unclear. Germline V gene data show CDR1 as ENHRY and CDR2 as SYGVKD. The CDR3 is 12 amino acids. Trimming took off 11 bases at V and 9 bases at J, with 17 bases between the two ends. The CDR3 loop reads CASASGSPEQFF. CDR3 nucleotide sequence: TGTGCCTCCGCGTCGGGCAGCCCTGAGCAGTTCTTC.

The V gene is TRBV7-8, the J gene TRBJ2-3; 7 nucleotides align to TRBD2. Per germline, CDR1 SGHVS and CDR2 FQNEAQ. The CDR3 is 14 residues long. CDR3 protein: CASQTRLAADTQYF. CDR3 bases: TGTGCGAGCCAGACTAGGCTAGCGGCAGATACGCAGTATTTT.

Of note for this clonotype: A read error is possible here, since a much larger clone lies one base away. The genes are TRBV29-1 and TRBJ2-3; TRBD1 agrees at 8 bases. Germline V gene sequence: CDR1 SQVTM, CDR2 ANQGSEA. The CDR3 has 17 amino acids. The ends lost 3 bases at V and 2 bases at J; junction bases unmatched: 13. The CDR3 nucleotides are TGCAGCGTTGACTCGACAGGGGTGGGTCTGGCCACAGATACGCAGTATTTT. Its translation is CSVDSTGVGLATDTQYF.

The sample holds a few counts of this clonotype. The genes are TRBV7-2 and TRBJ2-7; 7 nucleotides agree with TRBD2. After removal of 0 bases from V and 3 bases from J, the junction contained 11 bases not matched to a gene. The CDR3 runs 17 residues. Germline assignment: CDR1 SGHTA and CDR2 FQGNSA. Here the CDR3 DNA reads TGTGCCAGCAGCTTAGCGGTAGCTCCAGCGGGGATCTACGAGCAGTACTTC. Its translation is CASSLAVAPAGIYEQYF.

This clonotype has just a few counts. The rearrangement uses TRBV7-8 and TRBJ2-1, with D maybe TRBD2 (6 bases). CDR3 length: 13 amino acids. Trimming left V 4 bases short and J 7 bases short, with 11 bases between. Germline CDR1 SGHVS, CDR2 FQNEAQ. The CDR3 DNA follows: TGTGCCAGCAGCTCATTCCGGGGGAATGAGCAGTTCTTC. Encoded protein: CASSSFRGNEQFF.

The chain employs TRBV12-3 or TRBV12-4 and TRBJ2-5; 7 bases line up with TRBD1. TRBJ2-7 matches the DNA end more closely, so the J call is doubtful. The CDR3 spans 12 residues. The chain's CDR3 is CASSWDRYEQYF. In DNA form, the CDR3 reads TGTGCCAGCAGTTGGGACAGATACGAGCAGTACTTC.

This clonotype was found a few times. J is TRBJ2-3 and V is TRBV7-9; maybe TRBD2 (5 bases). Germline lookup yields CDR1 SEHNR and CDR2 FQNEAQ (reference sequence). Trimming shortened V by 3 bases and J by 4 bases, and 11 bases separated the two germline ends. CDR3 length equals 14 residues. In DNA form, the CDR3 reads TGTGCCAGCAGCTTTCGGGGTGGCCCAGATACGCAGTATTTT. Amino acid sequence: CASSFRGGPDTQYF.

In its sample, this clonotype was seen once. This chain connects TRBV29-1 to TRBJ2-5, with 12 bases lining up with TRBD1. This CDR3 has 14 residues. The germline gives CDR1 SQVTM, CDR2 ANQGSEA. V shed 7 bases and J 5 bases; nucleotides not matched to a gene: 8. The CDR3, as DNA: TGCAGCGCCTGGGGACAGGGGGCGCGGGAGACCCAGTACTTC. Protein: CSAWGQGARETQYF. Based on the CDR3 plus reference TRBV29-1 and TRBJ2-5, the full variable domain is SAVISQKPSRDICQRGTSLTIQCQVDSQVTMMFWYRQQPGQSLTLIATANQGSEATYESGFVIDKFPISRPNLTFSTLTVSNMSPEDSSIYLCSAWGQGARETQYFGPGTRLLVL.

The sample holds a few counts of this clonotype. The rearrangement uses TRBV4-3 and TRBJ2-1; 13 nucleotides agree with TRBD2. Germline lookup yields CDR1 LGHNA and CDR2 YSLEER. This CDR3 is 19 amino acids long. The ends lost 3 bases at V and 0 bases at J; junction bases unmatched: 8. The CDR3 bases are TGCGCCAGCAGCCACAGACTAGCGGGAGGACCTAGCTCCTACAATGAGCAGTTCTTC. The encoded protein is CASSHRLAGGPSSYNEQFF.

This sequence joins TRBV5-1 and TRBJ2-7; 8 bases line up with TRBD1. The germline gives CDR1 SGHRS, CDR2 YFSETQ. CDR3 length: 16 residues. The J segment lost 0 bases and the V segment lost 3 bases, leaving 8 bases of the junction unmatched. The CDR3 DNA reads as TGCGCCAGCAGCTCTAGAGGGGACAGGAACTCCTACGAGCAGTACTTC. Translated, it gives CASSSRGDRNSYEQYF.

This chain uses TRBV15 with TRBJ2-6, with D perhaps being TRBD1 or TRBD2 (5 bases each). The V end was cut by 4 bases, the J end by 1 base, with 11 bases between. Germline V CDR1 and CDR2: LNHNV, YYDKDF (reference sequence). The CDR3 extends over 16 amino acids. The CDR3: CATSKGRLSGANVLTF. The CDR3 DNA is TGTGCCACCAGCAAGGGACGGTTATCTGGGGCCAACGTCCTGACTTTC.

This chain links TRBV9 with TRBJ2-3; 9 nucleotides line up with TRBD1. CDR3 length: 16 amino acids. In germline, CDR1 is SGDLS, CDR2 YYNGEE. V lost 3 bases to trimming and J lost 4 bases; unmatched junction nucleotides: 9. The CDR3 sequence is CASSASSGQGPDTQYF. The DNA of the CDR3 is TGTGCCAGCAGCGCAAGTTCGGGACAGGGACCAGATACGCAGTATTTT.

This clonotype was counted only a few times. The chain uses TRBV5-1 and TRBJ2-1, with D perhaps TRBD1 (5 bases). V was cut by 1 base and J by 0 bases, with 8 bases left in between. Germline CDR1 SGHRS, CDR2 YFSETQ. This CDR3 has 15 residues. The DNA for the CDR3 is TGCGCCAGCAGCTTGCAGGGAAACTCCTACAATGAGCAGTTCTTC. Translation gives CASSLQGNSYNEQFF.

The CDR3: CASSYMTGTRHVSPLHF. The CDR3 region has the DNA TGTGCCAGCAGTTATATGACCGGGACAAGGCATGTTTCACCCCTCCACTTT. The rearrangement uses TRBV12-3 or TRBV12-4 and TRBJ1-6, with D possibly matching TRBD1 (6 bases). Trimming removed 4 bases at V and 9 bases at J, with 22 bases between. This CDR3 region has 17 residues.

This clonotype was observed a few times. This sequence joins TRBV6-6 and TRBJ1-3; D is undetermined. Trimming removed 3 bases at V and 0 bases at J, with 15 bases between. There are 17 residues in the CDR3. CDR1 MNHNY and CDR2 SVGAGI come from the germline V gene (reference sequence). CDR3 bases: TGTGCCAGCAGTTATGGTATAGGTGGGAGCTCTGGAAACACCATATATTTT. Translating gives CASSYGIGGSSGNTIYF.

This chain connects TRBV5-1 to TRBJ1-2; 8 nucleotides line up with TRBD1. J gave up 4 bases and V 4 bases, and 18 bases lay outside the gene matches. This CDR3 is 18 amino acids long. Germline V gives CDR1 SGHRS, CDR2 YFSETQ. The CDR3 reads CASSQPRTGKVAGYGYTF. The CDR3 DNA reads as TGCGCCAGCAGCCAACCCAGGACAGGGAAGGTCGCGGGCTATGGCTACACCTTC.

This clonotype was counted only a few times. This chain uses TRBV20-1 with TRBJ2-3; 7 positions match TRBD2. The CDR3 is 12 amino acids. V lost 8 bases and J lost 4; bases outside the gene matches: 6. Germline V gene lookup returns CDR1 DFQATT and CDR2 SNEGSKA (reference sequence). The DNA for the CDR3 is TGCAGTTCGCGGGAGCTGGCAGATACGCAGTATTTT. Encoded protein: CSSRELADTQYF.

The chain combines TRBV7-9 with TRBJ1-2; no clear D gene. CDR3 length: 14 amino acids. In germline, CDR1 is SEHNR, CDR2 FQNEAQ (reference sequence). Trimming took 0 bases from V and 7 from J, leaving 12 bases between them. CDR3 DNA: TGTGCCAGCAGCTTAGCGGCGGCGTTGGGTGGCTACACCTTC. Encoded protein: CASSLAAALGGYTF.

J is TRBJ2-5 and V is TRBV29-1; D gene unclear. Germline CDR1 reads SQVTM; CDR2 reads ANQGSEA. V was cut by 0 bases and J by 5 bases, with 13 bases left in between. This CDR3 has 14 amino acids. As DNA, the CDR3 is TGCAGCGTTGAAGATCCCCTGACCTGGGAGACCCAGTACTTC. Translating it yields CSVEDPLTWETQYF.

This clonotype was detected only a few times. The rearrangement uses TRBV20-1 and TRBJ2-5, with D unclear. V was trimmed by 7 bases and J by 3 bases, leaving 9 bases between them. CDR3 size: 11 residues. Germline V gene sequence: CDR1 DFQATT, CDR2 SNEGSKA (reference sequence). DNA of the CDR3: TGCAGTGTTGACCTTAAAGAGACCCAGTACTTC. Translation: CSVDLKETQYF.

The chain links TRBV4-1 to TRBJ2-1; D may be TRBD2 (5 bases). V was cut by 1 base and J by 9 bases, with 13 bases left in between. The CDR3 is 14 residues long. Germline V CDR1 and CDR2: MGHRA, YSYEKL. The CDR3 loop is CASSQGKREIEQFF. The CDR3 DNA is TGCGCCAGCAGCCAAGGGAAAAGGGAGATTGAGCAGTTCTTC.

This sequence joins TRBV29-1 and TRBJ2-1, with 11 bases matching TRBD1. There are 15 residues in the CDR3. The J segment lost 8 bases and the V segment lost 3 bases, leaving 9 bases of the junction unmatched. Germline V gene sequence: CDR1 SQVTM, CDR2 ANQGSEA. The CDR3 DNA reads as TGCAGCGTTGACAAAGCCGGGACAGGGGGGTATGAGCAGTTCTTC. It is translated as CSVDKAGTGGYEQFF.